Listed below are T cell receptor beta chains from one sample, sequenced in a study of identical twins. TCRdb re-called the 5' RACE reads with MiXCR, one entry per CDR3 protein. The sample consists of 600,000 to 700,000 distinct CDR3 sequences, 21% of them appearing once. The data were also submitted as part of a second study, on T cells expressing NK-cell markers.

The specimen sequenced was PBMCs. The receptor set was obtained from a woman aged 18-29 years in good health. Each CDR3 is given with its conserved first and last residue. Each record gives: CDR3 DNA, CDR3 protein, clone size, V gene, J gene, D gene. A D gene is named only where the DNA matches it firmly. The size field is filled for only some rows; it gives once, few, many or a size class.

TGCAGTGCTAAGGGGCTAGCGGGGGCAGATACGCAGTATTTT	CSAKGLAGADTQYF	.	TRBV20-1	TRBJ2-3	TRBD2
TGTGCCAGCAGTCGGAACAGGGGGCATGGCAAAAACATTCAGTACTTC	CASSRNRGHGKNIQYF	.	TRBV12-3/TRBV12-4	TRBJ2-4	TRBD1
TGTGCCAGCAGCCCCGGCGGGGAGCCAGGCGAGCAGTACTTC	CASSPGGEPGEQYF	many	TRBV12-3/TRBV12-4	TRBJ2-7	.
TGTGCCAGCAGCTTGGATACTGATCAGCCCCAGCATTTT	CASSLDTDQPQHF	.	TRBV5-5	TRBJ1-5	.
TGTGCTAGTGGTTTGGTACTTGGGCGGGAGGTCTACAATGAGCAGTTCTTC	CASGLVLGREVYNEQFF	.	TRBV12-5	TRBJ2-1	TRBD2
TGTGCCAGCAGTTTAGCTACCGGGACTAGCGTCGCCGGGCAGTTCTTC	CASSLATGTSVAGQFF	.	TRBV12-3/TRBV12-4	TRBJ2-1	TRBD2
TGCAGTGCTAGATATCGGGGGGGGCTTGCCCTCCAACAAGAGACCCAGTACTTC	CSARYRGGLALQQETQYF	few	TRBV20-1	TRBJ2-5	TRBD2
TGTGCCAGCAGTGACACACTGGAGCAGTTCTTC	CASSDTLEQFF	few	TRBV2	TRBJ2-1	.
TGTGCCAGCAGCCCCGGACAGCTTTACGGAGATACGCAGTATTTT	CASSPGQLYGDTQYF	.	TRBV7-9	TRBJ2-3	.
TGCGCCAGCAGCTTGACAGGGCAGAATGAAGCTTTCTTT	CASSLTGQNEAFF	.	TRBV5-1	TRBJ1-1	.
TGTGCCAGCAGTCTCGCACCCCGACAATACAATGAGCAGTTCTTC	CASSLAPRQYNEQFF	.	TRBV7-2	TRBJ2-1	.
TGCGCCAGCAGCCGACAGTGGGCTAGCGGGACCTCCACAGATACGCAGTATTTT	CASSRQWASGTSTDTQYF	few	TRBV4-3	TRBJ2-3	TRBD2
TGTGCCAGCAGCTTTCGCGCAGTGAGAGAGACCCAGTACTTC	CASSFRAVRETQYF	few	TRBV7-6	TRBJ2-5	.
TGTGCCAGCAGCGCCCCCGGGGCGGGTGAGACAGATACGCAGTATTTT	CASSAPGAGETDTQYF	.	TRBV9	TRBJ2-3	.
TGCGCCAGCAGCTTGGGGGACAGGGAGAATGGCTACACCTTC	CASSLGDRENGYTF	many	TRBV5-1	TRBJ1-2	TRBD1
TGCAGCGCCAGGACAGGGTTCCATAGCACAGATACGCAGTATTTT	CSARTGFHSTDTQYF	.	TRBV29-1	TRBJ2-3	TRBD1
TGCGCCAGCAGCTTGAACGGCGACTCTGGAAACACCATATATTTT	CASSLNGDSGNTIYF	few	TRBV5-1	TRBJ1-3	.
TGTGCCAGCAGTTTAGGGACAGGAGCCTATGGCTACACCTTC	CASSLGTGAYGYTF	many	TRBV12-3/TRBV12-4	TRBJ1-2	TRBD1
TGTGCCAGCAGCCTAGGGTACGGGGCCAACGTCCTGACTTTC	CASSLGYGANVLTF	many	TRBV7-2	TRBJ2-6	.
TGCAGCGTTCGGGACAGGGGGAACACTGAAGCTTTCTTT	CSVRDRGNTEAFF	few	TRBV29-1	TRBJ1-1	TRBD1
TGTGCCAGCACCTTTACAGGGTTCACTGAAGCTTTCTTT	CASTFTGFTEAFF	few	TRBV12-3/TRBV12-4	TRBJ1-1	.
TGTGCCAGCAGTCAGAGCGGGAGAGGAGATGAGCAGTTCTTC	CASSQSGRGDEQFF	few	TRBV6-1	TRBJ2-1	TRBD2
TGTGCCAGCAAAGGAGGGTCTGAAGCTTTCTTT	CASKGGSEAFF	few	TRBV12-3/TRBV12-4	TRBJ1-1	.
TGTGCCAGCGTCATCGGGGAGCTGTTTTTT	CASVIGELFF	few	TRBV6-2/TRBV6-3	TRBJ2-2	.
TGTGCCAGCAGACTCACAACCGCCTCTGGAAACACCATATATTTT	CASRLTTASGNTIYF	few	TRBV11-1	TRBJ1-3	.
TGCGCCAGCAGCGGGGACGGGAGCTATGGCTACACCTTC	CASSGDGSYGYTF	.	TRBV5-1	TRBJ1-2	.
TGCGCCAGCAGCCAAGTGGAACTAGCGGGCTCCTACAATGAGCAGTTCTTC	CASSQVELAGSYNEQFF	once	TRBV4-3	TRBJ2-1	TRBD2
TGTGCCTCCGGCGGGGCGGGAGAGGTTGGCACAGATACGCAGTATTTT	CASGGAGEVGTDTQYF	few	TRBV10-3	TRBJ2-3	TRBD2
TGTGCCAGCTCACCCAGCCTAGGGGGACCCGAGCAGTTCTTC	CASSPSLGGPEQFF	.	TRBV18	TRBJ2-1	.
TGCAGCGCCCCCGGTCAGAAAAATGAGCAGTTCTTC	CSAPGQKNEQFF	.	TRBV29-1	TRBJ2-1	.
TGTGCCAGCAGCGGGCAGGACAGGGAGCAGTACTTC	CASSGQDREQYF	.	TRBV7-9	TRBJ2-7	TRBD1
TGTGCTAGTGGTTTGGGGGGCGACTACGAGCAGTACTTC	CASGLGGDYEQYF	.	TRBV12-5	TRBJ2-7	.
TGTGCCAGCAGTTATATCTTAGCCGGCGAGCAGTACTTC	CASSYILAGEQYF	.	TRBV12-3/TRBV12-4	TRBJ2-7	.
TGCGCCAGCAGCTTGGTCAGCGGGCGGGAAGATACGCAGTATTTT	CASSLVSGREDTQYF	.	TRBV5-1	TRBJ2-3	.
TGTGCCAGCAGTTTTGTTCTTACCGGGGGTGGGGATGAGCAGTTCTTC	CASSFVLTGGGDEQFF	few	TRBV12-3/TRBV12-4	TRBJ2-1	.
TGTGCCAGCACTATCCGGGGGGCCAGGGCGAACACCGGGGAGCTGTTTTTT	CASTIRGARANTGELFF	.	TRBV6-1	TRBJ2-2	.
TGTGCCAGCTCACCCCGGACTTCCCAGTCGTACGGAAACATTCAGTACTTC	CASSPRTSQSYGNIQYF	.	TRBV18	TRBJ2-4	.
TGTGCCAGCAGCTCCCCCGGGCAAGCGCAGTATTTT	CASSSPGQAQYF	.	TRBV7-2	TRBJ2-3	.
TGCGCCAGCACCGGACAGGGGCCCCTGGTGGGTACGCAGTATTTT	CASTGQGPLVGTQYF	.	TRBV5-1	TRBJ2-3	TRBD1
TGCAGTGCTAGTTCGGGAGCTCAGCCCCAGCATTTT	CSASSGAQPQHF	many	TRBV20-1	TRBJ1-5	.
TGTGCCAGCAGCTTAGCATTAGCGGGGGCAACAGATACGCAGTATTTT	CASSLALAGATDTQYF	many	TRBV5-6	TRBJ2-3	TRBD2
TGCAGTGCTAGGTCGGACTACAATGAGCAGTTCTTC	CSARSDYNEQFF	many	TRBV20-1	TRBJ2-1	.
TGTGCCAGCAGTTTAGGACGGACGTTCTACACCTTC	CASSLGRTFYTF	many	TRBV12-3/TRBV12-4	TRBJ1-2	.
TGCAGTGCCGAGACGGTGGGGGGGCGCCCCTACGAGCAGTACTTC	CSAETVGGRPYEQYF	few	TRBV20-1	TRBJ2-7	.
TGTGCCAGCAGCGTCGGGGGGGATCCCTCCTACGAGCAGTACTTC	CASSVGGDPSYEQYF	.	TRBV9	TRBJ2-7	TRBD2
TGTGCCAGCAGGATTGGGACATACTATGGCTACACCTTC	CASRIGTYYGYTF	few	TRBV6-1	TRBJ1-2	.
TGTGCCAGCAGCTTAGACAGAGAAAGATACTTC	CASSLDRERYF	few	TRBV7-2	TRBJ2-7	.
TGCGCCAGCAGCCAAGATAGAGGGTCCGGATTCTATGGCTACACCTTC	CASSQDRGSGFYGYTF	.	TRBV4-3	TRBJ1-2	.
TGTGCCAGCAGTGAGGGTCACACTGGCTACACCTTC	CASSEGHTGYTF	.	TRBV2	TRBJ1-2	.
TGTGCCAGCAGTCCCGGGACAGGGAATGAAAAACTGTTTTTT	CASSPGTGNEKLFF	many	TRBV6-1	TRBJ1-4	TRBD1
TGCAGTGCTAGTCGTGAGGGCAATGAGCAGTTCTTC	CSASREGNEQFF	many	TRBV20-1	TRBJ2-1	.
TGTGCCAGCAGAGATCCGGGGTCCCTGAGGGAGACCCAGTACTTC	CASRDPGSLRETQYF	few	TRBV6-1	TRBJ2-5	.
TGTGCCAGCAGCCCCAACCGGGGCAGGGCGTACAATGAGCAGTTCTTC	CASSPNRGRAYNEQFF	.	TRBV11-2	TRBJ2-1	.